A selection of T cell receptor beta chains follows, all from one sample in a study of shared clonotypes between healthy human individuals. The repertoire was sequenced with immunoSEQ multiplex PCR; TCRdb's copy has only in-frame clones and lacks some. The sample records millions of clones, just over 90% being singletons. The sequenced sample consisted of naive CD4+ T cells from PBMCs. The origin of the receptors is a man between 18 and 29 years old in good health. Some clones in this sample may be carry-over from other donors' samples. CDR3s include the opening cysteine and the closing phenylalanine or tryptophan. The D gene is left open where the match is weak. Clone size is shown for a subset of rows, as once, few, many or a class of expanded clone.

clone size	V gene	D gene	J gene	CDR3 length	CDR3 protein	CDR3 DNA
-	TRBV5-8	-	TRBJ1-4	15	CASSLVEGIGEKLFF	TGTGCCAGCAGCTTGGTGGAGGGGATTGGTGAAAAACTGTTTTTT
-	TRBV11-2	-	TRBJ2-7	17	CASSLEGRGVRSYEQYF	TGTGCCAGCAGCTTAGAGGGCAGGGGGGTACGATCCTACGAGCAGTACTTC
-	TRBV15	-	TRBJ1-3	16	CATSRDTAGSGNTIYF	TGTGCCACCAGCAGAGATACAGCGGGGTCTGGAAACACCATATATTTT
-	TRBV20-1	-	TRBJ2-2	11	CSARSTGELFF	TGCAGTGCTAGAAGCACCGGGGAGCTGTTTTTT
-	TRBV4-1	-	TRBJ1-6	13	CASSQDSRSPLHF	TGCGCCAGCAGCCAAGATTCCCGGTCACCCCTCCACTTT
-	TRBV28	TRBD1	TRBJ1-5	17	CASSEPPGQGAYQPQHF	TGTGCCAGCAGTGAACCCCCGGGACAGGGGGCGTATCAGCCCCAGCATTTT
-	TRBV1	-	TRBJ1-5	13	CTSGHGSNQPQHF	TGCACCAGCGGCCACGGCAGCAATCAGCCCCAGCATTTT
-	TRBV12-2	-	TRBJ2-7	16	CASRHDHSGRVYEQYF	TGTGCAAGTCGCCACGACCATAGCGGGAGAGTCTACGAGCAGTACTTC
-	TRBV28	-	TRBJ1-1	15	CASSLLRGRSTEAFF	TGTGCCAGCAGTTTATTACGGGGGCGGAGCACTGAAGCTTTCTTT
-	TRBV5-4	TRBD2	TRBJ2-7	15	CASSLGAGSSYEQYF	TGTGCCAGCAGCTTAGGAGCGGGGTCCTCCTACGAGCAGTACTTC
-	TRBV9	-	TRBJ1-3	16	CASSVRGRSSGNTIYF	TGTGCCAGCAGCGTGCGGGGACGGAGCTCTGGAAACACCATATATTTT
few	TRBV30	-	TRBJ1-1	11	CAWSEKQEAFF	TGTGCCTGGAGTGAAAAACAGGAAGCTTTCTTT
-	TRBV5-4	TRBD2	TRBJ2-2	17	CASSSTPGGRGFGELFF	TGTGCCAGCAGCAGCACCCCTGGCGGGAGAGGATTCGGGGAGCTGTTTTTT
-	TRBV27	-	TRBJ2-7	14	CASSLAGFSYEQYF	TGTGCCAGCAGTTTAGCAGGATTCTCCTACGAGCAGTACTTC
-	TRBV5-1	TRBD1	TRBJ2-7	13	CASSNGQGAEQYF	TGCGCCAGCAGCAACGGACAGGGGGCCGAGCAGTACTTC
-	TRBV6-5	-	TRBJ2-1	15	CASSYVGGSYNEQFF	TGTGCCAGCAGTTACGTGGGGGGTTCCTACAATGAGCAGTTCTTC
-	TRBV9	-	TRBJ2-7	13	CASSVGRSDGQYF	TGTGCCAGCAGCGTAGGTAGGAGCGACGGGCAGTACTTC
-	TRBV7-2	-	TRBJ2-2	16	CASSVFHRTGTGELFF	TGTGCCAGCAGCGTATTTCACCGGACGGGAACCGGGGAGCTGTTTTTT
-	TRBV4-3	-	TRBJ2-2	16	CASSQEVAGNTGELFF	TGCGCCAGCAGCCAAGAAGTAGCAGGAAACACCGGGGAGCTGTTTTTT
few	TRBV30	-	TRBJ1-5	15	CAWNPSGAGNQPQHF	TGTGCCTGGAATCCCAGCGGGGCAGGAAATCAGCCCCAGCATTTT
-	TRBV6-5	TRBD2	TRBJ2-7	14	CASSTLAGDSEQYF	TGTGCCAGCAGTACCCTAGCGGGAGACTCCGAGCAGTACTTC
-	TRBV7-6	-	TRBJ2-2	13	CASSPSGARELFF	TGTGCCAGCAGTCCTTCCGGGGCCCGGGAGCTGTTTTTT
few	TRBV9	TRBD1	TRBJ1-1	15	CASSPLQGSDTEAFF	TGTGCCAGCAGCCCCCTACAGGGGTCGGACACTGAAGCTTTCTTT
few	TRBV19	TRBD2	TRBJ2-2	15	CASNPVAGNTGELFF	TGTGCCAGTAATCCGGTAGCGGGGAACACCGGGGAGCTGTTTTTT
-	TRBV14	-	TRBJ2-2	15	CASSHRSGDTGELFF	TGTGCCAGCAGCCACAGGTCAGGAGACACCGGGGAGCTGTTTTTT
-	TRBV27	TRBD2	TRBJ2-7	14	CASSFSSGTYEQYF	TGTGCCAGCAGTTTCTCTAGCGGGACCTACGAGCAGTACTTC
-	TRBV10-2	TRBD1	TRBJ2-7	13	CASSWDSSYEQYF	TGCGCCAGCAGTTGGGACAGTTCCTACGAGCAGTACTTC
-	TRBV9	-	TRBJ2-2	15	CASSAGTRGTGELFF	TGTGCCAGCAGCGCCGGGACCCGGGGCACCGGGGAGCTGTTTTTT
-	TRBV5-5	-	TRBJ2-5	13	CASSSGGQETQYF	TGTGCCAGCAGCTCCGGGGGTCAAGAGACCCAGTACTTC
-	TRBV6-1	-	TRBJ1-2	13	CATHRDSIDGYTF	TGTGCCACCCACCGCGACTCCATCGATGGCTACACCTTC
-	TRBV9	-	TRBJ1-2	15	CASSGPRSTGDGYTF	TGTGCCAGCAGCGGCCCTCGGTCGACAGGCGATGGCTACACCTTC
-	TRBV7-3	TRBD1	TRBJ2-5	20	CASSLEGGTGGRSVQETQYF	TGTGCCAGCAGCTTAGAGGGCGGGACAGGGGGCCGTTCCGTACAAGAGACCCAGTACTTC